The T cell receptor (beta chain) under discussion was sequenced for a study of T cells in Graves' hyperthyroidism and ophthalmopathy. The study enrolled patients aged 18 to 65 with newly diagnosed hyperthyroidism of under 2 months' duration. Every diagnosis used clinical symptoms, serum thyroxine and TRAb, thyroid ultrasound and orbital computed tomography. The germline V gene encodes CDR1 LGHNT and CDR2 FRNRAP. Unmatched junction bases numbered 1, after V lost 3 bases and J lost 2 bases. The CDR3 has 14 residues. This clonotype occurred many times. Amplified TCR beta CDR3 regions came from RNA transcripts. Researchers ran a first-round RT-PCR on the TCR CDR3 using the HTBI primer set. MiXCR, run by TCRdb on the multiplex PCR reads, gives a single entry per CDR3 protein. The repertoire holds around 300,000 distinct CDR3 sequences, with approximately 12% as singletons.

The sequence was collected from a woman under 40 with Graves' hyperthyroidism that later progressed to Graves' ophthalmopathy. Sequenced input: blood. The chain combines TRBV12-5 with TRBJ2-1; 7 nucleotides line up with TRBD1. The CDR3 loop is CASGLGGPYNEQFF. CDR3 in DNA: TGTGCTAGTGGTTTAGGGGGCCCCTACAATGAGCAGTTCTTC.